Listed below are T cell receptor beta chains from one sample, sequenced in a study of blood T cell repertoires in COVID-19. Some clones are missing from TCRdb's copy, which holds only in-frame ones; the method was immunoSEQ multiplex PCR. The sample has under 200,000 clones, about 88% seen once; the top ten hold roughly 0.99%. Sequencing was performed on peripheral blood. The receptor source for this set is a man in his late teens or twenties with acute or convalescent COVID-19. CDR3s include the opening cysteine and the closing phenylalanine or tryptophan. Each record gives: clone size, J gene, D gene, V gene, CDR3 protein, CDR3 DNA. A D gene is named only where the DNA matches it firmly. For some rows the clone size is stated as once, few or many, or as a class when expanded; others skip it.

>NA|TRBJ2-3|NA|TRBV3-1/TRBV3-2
CASSQSAAGMIADTQYF
TGTGCCAGCAGCCAGTCGGCCGCGGGTATGATCGCAGATACGCAGTATTTT
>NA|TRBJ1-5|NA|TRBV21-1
CASSTGTGEFSNQPQHF
TGTGCCAGCAGCACCGGGACAGGGGAATTTAGCAATCAGCCCCAGCATTTT
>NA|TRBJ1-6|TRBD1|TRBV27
CASSSRQGVYNSPLHF
TGTGCCAGCAGTTCCCGACAGGGAGTCTATAATTCACCCCTCCACTTT
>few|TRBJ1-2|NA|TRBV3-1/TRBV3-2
CASRPGANYGYTF
TGTGCCAGCAGACCTGGAGCTAACTATGGCTACACCTTC
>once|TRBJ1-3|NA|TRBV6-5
CASSYSSTSGNTIYF
TGTGCCAGCAGTTACTCGAGCACAAGCGGCAACACCATATATTTT
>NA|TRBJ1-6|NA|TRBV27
CASSFRNSPLHF
TGTGCCAGCAGTTTCCGTAATTCACCCCTCCACTTT
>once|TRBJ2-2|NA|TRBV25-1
CASSGSRANTGELFF
TGTGCCAGCAGCGGGTCCAGAGCGAACACCGGGGAGCTGTTTTTT
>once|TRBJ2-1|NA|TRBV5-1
CASSFGTYNEQFF
TGCGCCAGCAGCTTCGGGACCTACAATGAGCAGTTCTTC
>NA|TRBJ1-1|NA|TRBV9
CASSVGGRAAGTEAFF
TGTGCCAGCAGCGTAGGAGGCCGGGCCGCGGGCACTGAAGCTTTCTTT
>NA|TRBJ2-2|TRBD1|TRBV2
CASSGTGVNTGELFF
TGTGCCAGCAGTGGGACAGGAGTGAACACCGGGGAGCTGTTTTTT
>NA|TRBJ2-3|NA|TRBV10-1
CASRPSLGSTDTQYF
TGCGCCAGCAGACCATCTCTAGGTAGCACAGATACGCAGTATTTT
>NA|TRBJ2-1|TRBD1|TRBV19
CASSTGGPYNEQFF
TGTGCCAGTAGTACAGGGGGACCCTACAATGAGCAGTTCTTC
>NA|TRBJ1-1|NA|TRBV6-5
CASLPGGARDTEAFF
TGTGCCAGCCTCCCCGGGGGTGCGCGGGACACTGAAGCTTTCTTT
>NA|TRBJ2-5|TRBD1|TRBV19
CASRYRGQETQYF
TGTGCCAGCCGGTACAGGGGCCAAGAGACCCAGTACTTC
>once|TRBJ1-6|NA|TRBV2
CASSVGGLGEPLHF
TGTGCCAGCAGTGTTGGGGGCTTAGGTGAACCCCTCCACTTT
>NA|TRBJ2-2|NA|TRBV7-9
CASSPPLTGTGELFF
TGTGCCAGCAGCCCACCCCTCACAGGAACCGGGGAGCTGTTTTTT
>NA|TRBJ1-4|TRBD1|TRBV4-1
CASSQGTGAEKLFF
TGCGCCAGCAGCCAAGGGACAGGTGCGGAAAAACTGTTTTTT
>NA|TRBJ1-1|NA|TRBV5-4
CASSLSSDMNTEAFF
TGTGCCAGCAGCTTGTCTAGTGATATGAACACTGAAGCTTTCTTT
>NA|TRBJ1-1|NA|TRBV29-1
CSAGAGGFLRDTEAFF
TGCAGCGCAGGGGCGGGAGGTTTTCTGAGGGACACTGAAGCTTTCTTT
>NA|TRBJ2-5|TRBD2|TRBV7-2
CASSLFRTRQETQYF
TGTGCCAGCAGCTTATTTCGGACTAGGCAAGAGACCCAGTACTTC
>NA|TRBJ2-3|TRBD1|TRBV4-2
CASSHGQGARDTQYF
TGTGCCAGCAGCCACGGACAGGGGGCGCGGGATACGCAGTATTTT
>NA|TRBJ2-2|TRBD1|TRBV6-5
CASNNRGTGELFF
TGTGCCAGCAATAACAGGGGCACCGGGGAGCTGTTTTTT
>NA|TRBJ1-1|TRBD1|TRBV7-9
CASTLTGVNTEAFF
TGTGCCAGCACCTTAACAGGGGTGAACACTGAAGCTTTCTTT
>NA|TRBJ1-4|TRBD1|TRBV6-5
CASSSQGQGGEKLFF
TGTGCCAGCAGTTCCCAGGGACAGGGAGGTGAAAAACTGTTTTTT
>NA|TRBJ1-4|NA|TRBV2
CASSQNTPRSEKLFF
TGTGCCAGCAGTCAGAATACCCCTAGGAGTGAAAAACTGTTTTTT
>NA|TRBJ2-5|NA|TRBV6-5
CASGNGGSSWETQYF
TGTGCCAGCGGGAACGGGGGAAGTAGCTGGGAGACCCAGTACTTC
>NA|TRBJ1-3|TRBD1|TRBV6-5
CASRTGQGRSIYF
TGTGCCAGCAGAACGGGACAGGGAAGATCCATATATTTT
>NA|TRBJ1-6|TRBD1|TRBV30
CAWSPGQGNSPLHF
TGTGCCTGGAGTCCGGGACAGGGGAATTCACCCCTCCACTTT
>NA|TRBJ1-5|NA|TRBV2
CASNGKGLVQPQHF
TGTGCCAGCAATGGTAAGGGGTTGGTTCAGCCCCAGCATTTT
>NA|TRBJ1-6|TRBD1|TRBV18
CASSPPAGQGVSPLHF
TGTGCCAGCTCACCACCGGCCGGGCAGGGGGTTTCACCCCTCCACTTT
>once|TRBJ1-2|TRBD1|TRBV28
CASSSGPGTGESGYTF
TGTGCCAGCAGTTCCGGACCCGGGACAGGGGAGAGTGGCTACACCTTC
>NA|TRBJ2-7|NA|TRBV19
CASSIGQGNSYEQYF
TGTGCCAGTAGTATAGGGCAGGGCAACTCCTACGAGCAGTACTTC
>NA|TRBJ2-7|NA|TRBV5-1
CASSPGTLRGSYEQYF
TGCGCCAGCAGCCCCGGGACCTTAAGGGGGTCCTACGAGCAGTACTTC
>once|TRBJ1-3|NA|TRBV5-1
CASSLEAGTGNTIYF
TGCGCCAGCAGCTTGGAGGCAGGAACTGGAAACACCATATATTTT
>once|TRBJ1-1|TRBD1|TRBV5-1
CASSLGTGDTEAFF
TGCGCCAGCAGCTTGGGGACAGGGGACACTGAAGCTTTCTTT
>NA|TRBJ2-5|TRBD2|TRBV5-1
CASSLNGGGETQYF
TGCGCCAGCAGCTTGAATGGGGGAGGGGAGACCCAGTACTTC
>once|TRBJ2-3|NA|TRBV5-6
CASSLVVISGHLTDTQYF
TGTGCCAGCAGCTTGGTGGTTATTTCGGGACACCTCACAGATACGCAGTATTTT
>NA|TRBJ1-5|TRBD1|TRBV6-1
CASSASPGQGRSQPQHF
TGTGCCAGCAGTGCCTCCCCGGGACAGGGAAGAAGTCAGCCCCAGCATTTT
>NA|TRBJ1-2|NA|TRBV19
CASSIPPRQQGEDYGYTF
TGTGCCAGTAGTATTCCCCCACGTCAGCAGGGCGAGGACTATGGCTACACCTTC
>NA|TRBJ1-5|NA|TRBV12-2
CASRLYSTGGHCYSNQPQHF
TGTGCAAGTCGCCTATACTCGACAGGGGGACATTGTTATAGCAATCAGCCCCAGCATTTT
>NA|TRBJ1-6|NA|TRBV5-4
CASSSQSGAGSPLHF
TGTGCCAGCAGCTCGCAGTCAGGGGCCGGGTCACCCCTCCACTTT
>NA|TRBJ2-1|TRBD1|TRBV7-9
CASSLGQGYNEQFF
TGTGCCAGCAGCTTAGGACAGGGATACAATGAGCAGTTCTTC
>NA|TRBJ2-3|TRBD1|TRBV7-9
CASSSLTGGIPDTQYF
TGTGCCAGCAGCTCCTTGACAGGGGGGATCCCAGATACGCAGTATTTT
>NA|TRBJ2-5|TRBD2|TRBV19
CASKERGGVETQYF
TGTGCCAGTAAGGAGCGGGGGGGCGTGGAGACCCAGTACTTC
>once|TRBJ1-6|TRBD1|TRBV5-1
CASSLDGTVSSYNSPLHF
TGCGCCAGCAGCTTGGATGGGACAGTGAGCTCCTATAATTCACCCCTCCACTTT
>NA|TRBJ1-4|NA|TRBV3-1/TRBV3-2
CASSYTEKLFF
TGTGCCAGCAGCTATACAGAAAAACTGTTTTTT
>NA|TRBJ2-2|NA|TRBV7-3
CASSLRANTGELFF
TGTGCCAGCAGCCTCCGCGCGAACACCGGGGAGCTGTTTTTT
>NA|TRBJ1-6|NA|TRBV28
CASSPRGFGNSPLHF
TGTGCCAGCAGCCCCAGAGGGTTCGGTAATTCACCCCTCCACTTT
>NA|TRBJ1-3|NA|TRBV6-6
CASTLRGRESGNTIYF
TGTGCCAGCACTCTGCGGGGAAGGGAGTCTGGAAACACCATATATTTT
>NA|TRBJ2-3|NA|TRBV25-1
CASSAQGGFTDTQYF
TGTGCCAGCAGTGCGCAGGGAGGTTTCACAGATACGCAGTATTTT
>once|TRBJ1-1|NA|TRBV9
CASSVQTGNTEAFF
TGTGCCAGCAGCGTCCAGACGGGGAACACTGAAGCTTTCTTT
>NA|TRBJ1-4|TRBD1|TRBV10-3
CAISESGGTNEKLFF
TGTGCCATCAGTGAGTCAGGGGGCACTAATGAAAAACTGTTTTTT
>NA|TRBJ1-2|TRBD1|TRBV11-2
CASSFGQGANYGYTF
TGTGCCAGCAGCTTCGGACAGGGGGCTAACTATGGCTACACCTTC
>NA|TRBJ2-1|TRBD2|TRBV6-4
CASSSSGGANEQFF
TGTGCCAGCAGTTCTAGCGGGGGGGCCAATGAGCAGTTCTTC